These 21 T cell receptor beta chains were all obtained from the same sample, sequenced in a study of regulatory T cells in long-lasting Graves disease. Regarding time point: newly diagnosed GD, antithyroid drugs for less than 3 months. The TCR library was prepared using RNA isolated from PBMCs. TCR beta libraries were built with iRepertoire HTBI primers and Arm-PCR of CDR3 regions. TCRdb re-called the multiplex PCR reads with MiXCR, one entry per CDR3 protein. This sample yields 350,000 to 550,000 distinct CDR3 sequences, of which 11% to 15% are seen a single time; roughly 18% belongs to the top ten. This same sample was also taken into another study, of T cells in Graves' hyperthyroidism and ophthalmopathy.

Sequenced here: peripheral blood mononuclear cells (PBMCs), sampled at new diagnosis, from a patient treated with antithyroid drugs. The receptor set was obtained from a woman between 50 and 59 years old with Graves disease.

This clonotype was recorded a few times. The chain is built from TRBV28 and TRBJ2-7; unclear D gene. CDR1 and CDR2 (germline): MDHEN, SYDVKM. The V and J ends lost 3 bases and 0 bases respectively, with 15 bases between them. The CDR3 runs 16 residues. CDR3 loop: CASSLDTGRSSYEQYF. Here the CDR3 DNA reads TGTGCCAGCAGTTTGGATACGGGCAGGAGCTCCTACGAGCAGTACTTC.

This clonotype showed up just a few times. This chain connects TRBV19 to TRBJ2-1; 9 bases fit TRBD2. Germline loops: CDR1 LNHDA, CDR2 SQIVND (reference sequence). This CDR3 region has 17 residues. With V trimmed by 3 bases and J by 1 base, 7 bases remained unmatched. CDR3 residues: CASSIILAGPSYNEQFF. The CDR3, as DNA: TGTGCCAGTAGTATTATCCTAGCGGGGCCTTCCTACAATGAGCAGTTCTTC.

This clonotype was seen many times. The chain employs TRBV7-9 and TRBJ1-5; tentative D call: TRBD1 (5 bases). Germline CDR1 and CDR2: SEHNR and FQNEAQ (reference sequence). The CDR3 totals 16 residues. Trimming took off 0 bases at V and 5 bases at J, with 14 bases between the two ends. The CDR3 coding sequence is TGTGCCAGCAGCTTAGCGCGTCAGGGCGAGGATCAGCCCCAGCATTTT. Its protein is CASSLARQGEDQPQHF.

This clonotype has only a few counts. This chain links TRBV20-1 with TRBJ1-5; maybe TRBD1 (5 bases). The V gene lost 1 base and the J gene lost 7 bases, with 11 bases spanning the gap. This CDR3 has 13 amino acids. Per the germline V gene, CDR1 is DFQATT and CDR2 is SNEGSKA (reference sequence). The CDR3 here is CSARGAPGQPQHF. DNA of the CDR3: TGCAGTGCTAGAGGGGCGCCAGGGCAGCCCCAGCATTTT.

This clonotype was detected only a few times. Given a much more abundant clone one base away, this may be a read error. The rearrangement joins TRBV28 to TRBJ1-3; weak D call: TRBD1 (5 bases). CDR3 length: 15 amino acids. Germline V CDR1 and CDR2: MDHEN, SYDVKM. The CDR3 protein is CASSSRGLSRNTIHF. The CDR3 nucleotides are TGTGCCAGCAGTTCTAGGGGTCTTTCTCGAAACACCATACATTTT.

V usage is TRBV2 and J usage is TRBJ2-7; 7 bases match TRBD1. The CDR3 loop spans 14 amino acids. V was pared by 7 bases and J by 4 bases, with 10 bases of the junction left unmatched. In germline, CDR1 is SNHLY, CDR2 FYNNEI. Here the CDR3 DNA reads TGTGCCAGCAATCCACGACAGGGTGCTTACGAGCAGTACTTC. Translated, it gives CASNPRQGAYEQYF.

As for this clonotype: This sequence may be a read error, since a much larger clone differs from it by one base. The V call is TRBV9, the J call TRBJ2-7, with D possibly matching TRBD1 (7 bases). Germline CDR1 SGDLS, CDR2 YYNGEE. There are 16 residues in the CDR3. V lost 4 bases and J lost 2, with 19 bases in between. In nucleotides, the CDR3 is TGTGCCAGCAGCCGCCAGGGGGAGGAGAGGGCCTACGAGCAGTACTTC. This codes for CASSRQGEERAYEQYF.

This clonotype was observed many times. The chain recombines TRBV10-1 with TRBJ2-1; TRBD2 agrees at 8 bases. Germline V lookup: CDR1 WNHNN, CDR2 SYGVQD (reference sequence). With V trimmed by 0 bases and J by 6 bases, 16 bases remained unmatched. The CDR3 runs 19 residues. CDR3 nucleotide sequence: TGCGCCAGCAGTGAGTCCGAGTTTCAAGGACTAGCAGGGGTCAATGAGCAGTTCTTC. Translating gives CASSESEFQGLAGVNEQFF.

This clonotype was recorded many times. The DNA for the CDR3 is TGTGCCAGCAGTTTAGGTACATCGACCACATACAATGAGCAGTTCTTC. It codes for CASSLGTSTTYNEQFF. The chain carries TRBV12-3 or TRBV12-4 and TRBJ2-1; D is uncertain. Trimming removed 1 base at V and 4 bases at J, with 14 bases between. The CDR3 length is 16 residues.

In its sample, this clonotype was seen many times. The chain uses TRBV2 and TRBJ1-2; D is possibly TRBD1 (5 bases). The CDR3 has 12 residues. CDR1 is SNHLY, CDR2 FYNNEI, per germline. V lost 4 bases and J lost 7, with 10 bases in between. The CDR3 loop is CASSVGGTGYTF. For the CDR3, the DNA is TGTGCCAGCAGTGTAGGCGGGACTGGCTACACCTTC.

Many counts were recorded for this clonotype. This chain joins TRBV12-3 or TRBV12-4 and TRBJ1-5; D possibly corresponds to TRBD1 (5 bases). The CDR3 is 13 residues long. Trimming cost V 5 bases and J 11 bases, with 16 bases left between them. CDR3 DNA: TGTGCCAGCAGTCCTCAGGGTGGGTCTACCCAGCATTTT. Residues: CASSPQGGSTQHF.

J is TRBJ2-5 and V is TRBV5-1; tentative D call: TRBD2 (5 bases). The CDR3 length is 16 residues. V lost 4 bases, J lost 2 bases, and 18 bases lay in between. Germline lookup yields CDR1 SGHRS and CDR2 YFSETQ. CDR3 in amino acids: CASSHQSGQRQETQYF. As DNA, the CDR3 is TGCGCCAGCAGCCACCAGAGCGGCCAAAGGCAAGAGACCCAGTACTTC.

In its sample, this clonotype was seen a few times. The gene calls are TRBV20-1 and TRBJ2-1; tentatively, D is TRBD2 (5 bases). Germline V CDR1 and CDR2: DFQATT, SNEGSKA (reference sequence). There are 18 residues in the CDR3. Deletions cut 6 bases from V and 1 base from J, with 25 bases between. CDR3 in amino acids: CSATMGTSEKTSYNEQFF. In DNA form, the CDR3 reads TGCAGTGCCACCATGGGTACTAGTGAAAAAACATCCTACAATGAGCAGTTCTTC.

This clonotype was seen repeatedly, ten times or more. The rearrangement joins TRBV7-9 to TRBJ2-1; 8 bases are a match to TRBD2. The ends lost 5 bases at V and 7 bases at J; junction bases unmatched: 10. CDR1 is SEHNR and CDR2 is FQNEAQ in the germline V gene (reference sequence). The CDR3 extends over 15 amino acids. This CDR3 reads CASSPRAGAGNEQFF. The CDR3 nucleotides read TGTGCCAGCAGCCCCCGAGCGGGAGCTGGAAATGAGCAGTTCTTC.

Many counts were recorded for this clonotype. The DNA for the CDR3 is TGTGCCAGCAGCTTAGATGACCGGGTGGATACGCAGTATTTT. This encodes CASSLDDRVDTQYF. The chain carries TRBV11-2 and TRBJ2-3; D call uncertain. Germline loops: CDR1 SGHAT, CDR2 FQNNGV. The V end was cut by 0 bases, the J end by 6 bases, with 10 bases between. CDR3 length equals 14 residues.

This clonotype appeared many times. The CDR3: CASSGRGYAGGYTF. Written as DNA, the CDR3 is TGTGCCAGCAGTGGGCGAGGGTATGCGGGTGGCTACACCTTC. V is TRBV2 and J is TRBJ1-2; D remains unclear. Trimming left V 4 bases short and J 7 bases short, with 16 bases between. The CDR3 is 14 amino acids. CDR1 is SNHLY and CDR2 is FYNNEI in the germline V gene.

The chain links TRBV6-5 to TRBJ2-1; D not resolved. Germline-derived CDR1 and CDR2 are MNHEY and SVGAGI. This CDR3 is 20 amino acids long. Trimming removed 2 bases from V and 4 bases from J, with 27 bases in between. In DNA form, the CDR3 reads TGTGCCAGCAGTTACAAGGGTATAATTGACCCTAGGGTGCCTTACAATGAGCAGTTCTTC. Its protein is CASSYKGIIDPRVPYNEQFF.

This chain connects TRBV9 to TRBJ2-3; TRBD1 matches at 7 bases. The CDR3 has 16 amino acids. Germline V CDR1 and CDR2: SGDLS, YYNGEE. V trimming: 2 bases; J trimming: 0 bases; junction bases outside the gene matches: 6. The CDR3 protein is CASSVQGETSTDTQYF. In DNA form, the CDR3 reads TGTGCCAGCAGCGTCCAGGGGGAAACTAGCACAGATACGCAGTATTTT.

This clonotype was seen at least ten times. The chain couples TRBV6-5 to TRBJ2-2; 11 nucleotides match TRBD1. CDR3 length equals 16 residues. With 1 base clipped from V and 4 bases from J, the junction kept 2 bases outside the gene matches. The germline CDR1 and CDR2 sequences are MNHEY and SVGAGI. The CDR3 spells CASSYWTGGSTGELFF. The CDR3 nucleotides read TGTGCCAGCAGTTACTGGACAGGGGGCAGCACCGGGGAGCTGTTTTTT.

Concerning this clonotype: One end of the junction does not line up with germline, which may come from a read error. The rearrangement joins TRBV6-1 to TRBJ2-1; D is tentatively TRBD1 or TRBD2 (5 bases each). Germline V CDR1 and CDR2: MNHNS, SASEGT. CDR3 length: 12 residues. CDR3: CASRDLGTEFVF. The CDR3 DNA follows: TGTGCCAGCAGGGACCTGGGGACCGAGTTCGTCTTC.

V is TRBV3-1 and J is TRBJ2-1; TRBD2 matches 15 bases. Trimming cost V 2 bases and J 0 bases; bases outside gene matches: 5. This CDR3 is built from 19 residues. Germline-derived CDR1 and CDR2 are LGHDT and YNNKEL (reference sequence). The CDR3 bases are TGTGCCAGCAGCCAACCCGGACTAGCGGGAGGGAGCTCCTACAATGAGCAGTTCTTC. Protein product: CASSQPGLAGGSSYNEQFF.